This T cell receptor beta chain was recorded in a study of response to subunit inactivated influenza vaccine. The study's findings and limits: Each seasonal flu vaccination may recruit only limited new T cells, authors suggested.

TCRdb passed the RT-PCR reads through MiXCR, listing each CDR3 protein once. The sample has approximately 520,000 distinct CDR3 sequences, 15% to 20% seen once. Concerning this clonotype: Its target is not known.

The CDR3 runs 15 residues. Trimming removed 3 bases at V and 5 bases at J, with 15 bases between. Germline loops: CDR1 KGHDR, CDR2 SFDVKD. J is TRBJ1-1 and V is TRBV24-1; D gene ambiguous. This clonotype originated in a man aged 50-75 years who received an inactivated influenza vaccine. Sequencing used CD4+ T cells sorted from PBMCs, obtained less than 30 months after vaccination. CDR3 in DNA: TGTGCCACCAGTGATGGGGTAGGGATGGGAACTGAAGCTTTCTTT. This encodes CATSDGVGMGTEAFF.